Sequencing of this T cell receptor beta chain was carried out in a study of blood T cells in healthy people across ages. Looked up from germline, CDR1 is LGHNA and CDR2 is YNFKEQ. Trimming left V 1 base short and J 1 base short, with 16 bases between. This CDR3 region has 18 residues. Per sample, extraction of total RNA gave at least 5.5 micrograms in every case. Combining a sample-barcoded 5' primer with a J-beta primer mix, a second PCR ran for about 6 to 12 cycles. A single record per CDR3 protein comes from TCRdb applying MiXCR to the 5' RACE reads. The sample shows 1.5 million to 2 million distinct CDR3 sequences, roughly two fifths of them seen only once.

Sequences were obtained from blood. The chain links TRBV4-2 to TRBJ2-2; D is perhaps TRBD2 (5 bases). The origin of this receptor is a human donor in good health. For the CDR3, the DNA is TGTGCCAGCAGCCAAGTTTTACTACTAGGGCTGAACACCGGGGAGCTGTTTTTT. The encoded protein is CASSQVLLLGLNTGELFF.